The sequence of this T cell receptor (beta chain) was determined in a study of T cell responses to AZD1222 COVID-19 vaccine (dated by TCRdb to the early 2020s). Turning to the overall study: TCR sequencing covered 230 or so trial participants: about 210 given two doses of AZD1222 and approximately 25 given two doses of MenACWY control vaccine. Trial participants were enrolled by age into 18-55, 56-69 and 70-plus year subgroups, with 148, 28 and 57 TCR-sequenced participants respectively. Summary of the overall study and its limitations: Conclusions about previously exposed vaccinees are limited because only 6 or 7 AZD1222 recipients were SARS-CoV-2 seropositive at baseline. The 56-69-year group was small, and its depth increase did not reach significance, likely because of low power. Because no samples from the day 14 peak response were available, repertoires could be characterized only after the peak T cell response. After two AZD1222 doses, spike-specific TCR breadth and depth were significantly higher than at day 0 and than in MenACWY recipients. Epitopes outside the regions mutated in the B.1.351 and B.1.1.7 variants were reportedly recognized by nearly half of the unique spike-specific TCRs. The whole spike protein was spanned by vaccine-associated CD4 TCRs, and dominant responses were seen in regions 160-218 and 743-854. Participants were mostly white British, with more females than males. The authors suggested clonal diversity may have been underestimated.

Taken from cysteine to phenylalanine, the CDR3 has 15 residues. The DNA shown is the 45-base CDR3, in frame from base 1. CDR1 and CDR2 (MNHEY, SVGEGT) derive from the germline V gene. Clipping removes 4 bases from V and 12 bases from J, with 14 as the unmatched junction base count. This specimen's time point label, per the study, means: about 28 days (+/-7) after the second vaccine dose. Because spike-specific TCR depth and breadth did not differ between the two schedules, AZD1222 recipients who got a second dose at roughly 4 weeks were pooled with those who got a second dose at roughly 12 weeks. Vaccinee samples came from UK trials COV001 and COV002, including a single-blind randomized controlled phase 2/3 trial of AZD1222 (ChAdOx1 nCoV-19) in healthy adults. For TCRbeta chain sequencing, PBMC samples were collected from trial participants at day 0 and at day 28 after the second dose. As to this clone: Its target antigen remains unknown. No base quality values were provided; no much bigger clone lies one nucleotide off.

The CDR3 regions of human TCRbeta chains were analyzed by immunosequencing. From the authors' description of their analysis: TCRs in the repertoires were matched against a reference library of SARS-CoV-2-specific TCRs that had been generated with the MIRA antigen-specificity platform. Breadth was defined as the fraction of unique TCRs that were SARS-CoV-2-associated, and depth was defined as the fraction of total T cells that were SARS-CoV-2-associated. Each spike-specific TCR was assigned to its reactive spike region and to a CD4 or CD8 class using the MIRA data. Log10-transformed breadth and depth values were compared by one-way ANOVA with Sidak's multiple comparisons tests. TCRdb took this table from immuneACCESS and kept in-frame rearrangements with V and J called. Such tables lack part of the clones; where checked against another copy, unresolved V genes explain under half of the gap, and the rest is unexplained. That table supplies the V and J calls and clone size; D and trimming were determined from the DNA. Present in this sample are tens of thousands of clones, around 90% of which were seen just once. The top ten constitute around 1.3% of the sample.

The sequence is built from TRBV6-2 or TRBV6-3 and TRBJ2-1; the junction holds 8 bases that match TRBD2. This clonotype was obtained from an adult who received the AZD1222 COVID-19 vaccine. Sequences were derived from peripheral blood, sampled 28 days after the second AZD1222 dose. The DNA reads TGTGCCAGCAGTTCCCCGGGACTAGTGACGGCTAGGCAGTTCTTC. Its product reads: CASSSPGLVTARQFF.